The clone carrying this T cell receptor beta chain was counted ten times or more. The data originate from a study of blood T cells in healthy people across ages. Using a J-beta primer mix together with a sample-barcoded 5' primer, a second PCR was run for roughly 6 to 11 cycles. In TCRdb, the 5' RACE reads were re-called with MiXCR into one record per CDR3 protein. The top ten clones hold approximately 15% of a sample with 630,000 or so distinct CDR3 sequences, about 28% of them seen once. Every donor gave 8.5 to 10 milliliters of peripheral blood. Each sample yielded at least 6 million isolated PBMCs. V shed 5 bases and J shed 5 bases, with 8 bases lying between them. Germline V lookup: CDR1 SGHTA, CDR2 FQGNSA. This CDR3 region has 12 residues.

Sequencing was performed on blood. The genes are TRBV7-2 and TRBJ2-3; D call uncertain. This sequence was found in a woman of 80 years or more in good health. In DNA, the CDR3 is TGTGCCAGCAGCCGTCTACGAGATACGCAGTATTTT. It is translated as CASSRLRDTQYF.